The 32 T cell receptor beta chains listed next were all sequenced from one sample in a study of T cells in localized non-small cell lung cancer. Sequenced by immunoSEQ multiplex PCR; TCRdb stores in-frame clones only, minus some. The sample shows under 65,000 clones, 80% to 90% of them seen only once. The sample here was peripheral blood, taken before any cancer treatment. These receptors all stem from a man aged 35-75 years with stage I squamous cell lung carcinoma.

The chain joins TRBV7-2 to TRBJ2-7, with a possible D match to TRBD1 (6 bases). V gave up 2 bases and J gave up 4 bases, with 15 bases separating them. Germline V CDR1 and CDR2: SGHTA, FQGNSA. The CDR3 totals 15 residues. The CDR3 loop is CASSLPRGNSYEQYF. The CDR3 region has the DNA TGTGCCAGCAGCTTACCCAGGGGTAATTCGTACGAGCAGTACTTC.

In DNA, the CDR3 is TGTGCCAGCAGTATACACTACGAGCAGTACTTC. As protein: CASSIHYEQYF. The V and J genes are TRBV6-1 and TRBJ2-7; no clear D. The CDR3 covers 11 residues. V was pared by 5 bases and J by 3 bases, with 5 bases between. CDR1 and CDR2 from the germline V gene are MNHNS and SASEGT.

This chain links TRBV6-1 with TRBJ2-7; D is perhaps TRBD1 (5 bases). This CDR3 has 11 amino acids. Looked up from germline, CDR1 is MNHNS and CDR2 is SASEGT. This chain's CDR3 is CASSYVGRIHV. CDR3 coding DNA: TGTGCCAGCAGTTACGTGGGGCGGATACACGTC.

CDR3: CASLRGETDTQYF. The CDR3 nucleotides read TGTGCCAGCCTCCGAGGGGAAACAGATACGCAGTATTTT. V gene TRBV28 combines with J gene TRBJ2-3; D is possibly TRBD1 or TRBD2 (5 bases each). From germline, CDR1 is MDHEN and CDR2 SYDVKM. V was pared by 8 bases and J by 3 bases, with 12 bases between. The CDR3 has 13 residues.

The J gene is TRBJ2-1, the V gene TRBV28; no clear D. Germline V CDR1 and CDR2: MDHEN, SYDVKM. V gave up 2 bases and J gave up 8 bases, with 1 base separating them. The CDR3 is made up of 10 amino acids. CDR3 bases: TGTGCCAGCAGTTTACATGAGCAGTTCTTC. Translating gives CASSLHEQFF.

V gene TRBV5-1 combines with J gene TRBJ2-2; 7 nucleotides align to TRBD2. Germline V gives CDR1 SGHRS, CDR2 YFSETQ. This CDR3 is built from 14 residues. V lost 3 bases and J lost 7; bases outside the gene matches: 6. In DNA, the CDR3 is TGCGCCAGCAGCTCTCTAGCGGAGGGCGGGGAGCTGTTTTTT. Protein sequence: CASSSLAEGGELFF. Full variable domain (remainder filled in from reference TRBV5-1 and TRBJ2-2): KAGVTQTPRYLIKTRGQQVTLSCSPISGHRSVSWYQQTPGQGLQFLFEYFSETQRNKGNFPGRFSGRQFSNSRSEMNVSTLELGDSALYLCASSSLAEGGELFFGEGSRLTVL.

The chain recombines TRBV30 with TRBJ2-1; D unresolved. Germline assignment: CDR1 GTSNPN and CDR2 SVGIG (reference sequence). Trimming removed 2 bases at V and 4 bases at J, with 9 bases between. The CDR3 runs to 13 residues. CDR3 loop: CAWSKAGYNEQFF. CDR3 DNA: TGTGCCTGGAGTAAGGCAGGTTACAATGAGCAGTTCTTC.

The chain joins TRBV4-2 to TRBJ1-2, with D possibly matching TRBD1 (6 bases). The V and J ends lost 0 bases and 8 bases respectively, with 16 bases between them. The CDR3 covers 15 residues. The germline V gene has CDR1 LGHNA and CDR2 YNFKEQ. The CDR3 spells CASSQETAGGKGYTF. CDR3 nucleotide sequence: TGTGCCAGCAGCCAAGAAACGGCGGGGGGCAAAGGCTACACCTTC.

This sequence joins TRBV4-3 and TRBJ2-7, with D possibly TRBD2 on 6 matching bases. There are 17 residues in the CDR3. The germline V and J ends were trimmed by 4 bases and 7 bases, with 26 bases remaining between them. Germline V gives CDR1 LGHNA, CDR2 YSLEER. The CDR3 reads CASSLLPGTSPLGEQYF. As DNA, the CDR3 is TGCGCCAGCAGCCTTCTCCCCGGGACTTCACCTCTAGGGGAGCAGTACTTC.

CDR3 protein: CASSDGTLPLNTF. CDR3 coding DNA: TGTGCCAGCAGTGACGGGACTCTACCCCTTAACACCTTC. This chain links TRBV25-1 with TRBJ1-2; D might be TRBD1 (5 bases). V was clipped by 3 bases and J by 12 bases, with 17 bases between them. Germline V gives CDR1 MGHDK, CDR2 SYGVNS. The CDR3 is 13 residues long.

V usage is TRBV5-1 and J usage is TRBJ1-5; 9 bases match TRBD1. Germline V gene sequence: CDR1 SGHRS, CDR2 YFSETQ. This CDR3 contains 15 residues. J was trimmed by 5 bases and V by 4 bases; bases with no gene match: 7. The CDR3 protein is CASSLGDRVDQPQHF. The CDR3 coding sequence is TGCGCCAGCAGCCTAGGGGACAGGGTGGATCAGCCCCAGCATTTT.

The rearrangement joins TRBV5-1 to TRBJ1-4, with TRBD1 matching over 7 bases. The trim removed 4 bases at V and 3 bases at J, leaving 9 bases unmatched. CDR3 length: 16 amino acids. From germline, CDR1 is SGHRS and CDR2 YFSETQ. In DNA form, the CDR3 reads TGCGCCAGCAGCCCCACCGGGACAGTAGCTAATGAAAAACTGTTTTTT. Its translation is CASSPTGTVANEKLFF.

This clone was seen a few times. This chain connects TRBV30 to TRBJ1-3; no reliable D call. Trimming cost V 3 bases and J 2 bases, with 11 bases left between them. The CDR3 is 14 residues long. Germline assignment: CDR1 GTSNPN and CDR2 SVGIG (reference sequence). This chain's CDR3 is CAWSSPAPGNTIYF. CDR3 nucleotides: TGTGCCTGGAGCTCCCCCGCGCCTGGAAACACCATATATTTT.

This chain links TRBV11-3 with TRBJ2-3, with TRBD2 as a possible D gene (5 bases). V was shortened by 4 bases and J by 0 bases, with 11 bases between the two germline ends. The CDR3 is 15 amino acids. Germline V CDR1 and CDR2: SGHNT, YENEEA. The DNA of the CDR3 is TGTGCCAGCAGCTCTCGTGGAGGTAGCACAGATACGCAGTATTTT. This encodes CASSSRGGSTDTQYF.

This rearrangement joins TRBV7-6 to TRBJ2-7; 8 bases fit TRBD2. Germline V gene sequence: CDR1 SGHVS, CDR2 FNYEAQ. CDR3 size: 19 residues. J gave up 6 bases and V 5 bases, and 24 bases lay outside the gene matches. CDR3 sequence (DNA): TGTGCCAGCAGCCTCCCTGTGGCCACCGGAGCGGGAGAATCCCTCGAGCAGTACTTC. Translation: CASSLPVATGAGESLEQYF.

About this clone itself: At one end, the junction sequence differs from germline, possibly due to a read error. The rearrangement uses TRBV7-7 and TRBJ1-1, with D unresolved. The germline CDR1 and CDR2 sequences are SSHAT and FNYEAQ (reference sequence). This CDR3 has 13 amino acids. The CDR3 DNA is TGTGCTAGCAGCTTAGACAAAAACACTGAAGCTTTCTTT. The encoded protein is CASSLDKNTEAFF. The entire variable domain, with the rest obtained from reference TRBV7-7 and TRBJ1-1, is as follows: GAGVSQSPRYKVTKRGQDVTLRCDPISSHATLYWYQQALGQGPEFLTYFNYEAQPDKSGLPSDRFSAERPEGSISTLTIQRTEQRDSAMYRCASSLDKNTEAFFGQGTRLTVV.

V and J are TRBV28 and TRBJ2-5; D is unclear. CDR3 length equals 16 residues. Germline V CDR1 and CDR2: MDHEN, SYDVKM. V was clipped by 5 bases and J by 2 bases, with 18 bases between them. CDR3 nucleotides: TGTGCCAGCAGTGCTACCCCCGTGGACGGTCAAGAGACCCAGTACTTC. Amino acids: CASSATPVDGQETQYF. The whole variable domain, remainder taken from reference TRBV28 and TRBJ2-5, is DVKVTQSSRYLVKRTGEKVFLECVQDMDHENMFWYRQDPGLGLRLIYFSYDVKMKEKGDIPEGYSVSREKKERFSLILESASTNQTSMYLCASSATPVDGQETQYFGPGTRLLVL.

This sequence joins TRBV7-8 and TRBJ2-2; TRBD2 agrees at 10 bases. This CDR3 contains 17 residues. The ends lost 3 bases at V and 1 base at J; junction bases unmatched: 5. CDR1 is SGHVS, CDR2 FQNEAQ, per germline. The CDR3 nucleotides are TGTGCCAGCAGCTTGGATACTAGCGGGATGAACACCGGGGAGCTGTTTTTT. It codes for CASSLDTSGMNTGELFF.

The chain uses TRBV23-1 and TRBJ1-4; D uncertain. TRBV23-1 counts as an open reading frame of uncertain function. The V end was cut by 0 bases, the J end by 10 bases, with 9 bases between. CDR3 length equals 13 residues. In DNA, the CDR3 is TGCGCCAGCAGTCAATCGTCTTGGGGAAAACTGTTTTTT. Protein sequence: CASSQSSWGKLFF.

This chain joins TRBV18 and TRBJ1-5; D perhaps matches TRBD1 (5 bases). Germline lookup yields CDR1 KGHSH and CDR2 LQKENI. The CDR3 contains 16 residues. Trimming removed 1 base at V and 1 base at J, with 11 bases between. CDR3 loop: CASSPRSGVSNQPQHF. In DNA, the CDR3 is TGTGCCAGCTCACCACGGTCGGGGGTGAGCAATCAGCCCCAGCATTTT.

The sample holds a few counts of this clone. The chain uses TRBV7-2 and TRBJ1-5, with TRBD1 matching 10 bases. The CDR3 covers 15 residues. CDR1 and CDR2 from the germline V gene are SGHTA and FQGNSA. The trim removed 4 bases at V and 5 bases at J, leaving 5 bases unmatched. CDR3 bases: TGTGCCAGCAGCTGGGCCGGGACAGGGGATCAGCCCCAGCATTTT. Its translation: CASSWAGTGDQPQHF.

J is TRBJ2-1 and V is TRBV9; tentative D call: TRBD2 (5 bases). CDR3 length: 13 residues. Trimming took off 4 bases at V and 9 bases at J, with 14 bases between the two ends. Germline V gene lookup returns CDR1 SGDLS and CDR2 YYNGEE. The CDR3 nucleotides are TGTGCCAGCAGCCCCCGGAGGTTCGGTGAGCAGTTCTTC. Protein sequence: CASSPRRFGEQFF.

V and J are TRBV7-2 and TRBJ1-3; D unclear. V gave up 2 bases and J gave up 1 base, with 9 bases separating them. Germline lookup yields CDR1 SGHTA and CDR2 FQGNSA. The CDR3 has 15 amino acids. The CDR3 DNA follows: TGTGCCAGCAGCTTACTCAGGTCGTCTGGAAACACCATATATTTT. Translated: CASSLLRSSGNTIYF. The whole variable domain, filled in from reference TRBV7-2 and TRBJ1-3, reads GAGVSQSPSNKVTEKGKDVELRCDPISGHTALYWYRQSLGQGLEFLIYFQGNSAPDKSGLPSDRFSAERTGGSVSTLTIQRTQQEDSAVYLCASSLLRSSGNTIYFGEGSWLTVV.

CDR3 nucleotides: TGTGCCAGTAGTAAGGCCAGGCTTAATCAGCCCCAGCATTTT. It translates to CASSKARLNQPQHF. The chain is built from TRBV19 and TRBJ1-5; D gene uncertain. There are 14 residues in the CDR3. Germline lookup yields CDR1 LNHDA and CDR2 SQIVND (reference sequence). V lost 4 bases and J 4 bases, leaving 11 bases between the germline ends.

This chain connects TRBV11-3 to TRBJ1-1, with D tentatively TRBD1 (6 bases). CDR3 length: 13 amino acids. Trimming removed 0 bases from V and 10 bases from J, with 12 bases in between. From germline, CDR1 is SGHNT and CDR2 YENEEA. CDR3 amino acids: CASSLDSQGTAFF. The CDR3 nucleotides are TGTGCCAGCAGCTTAGATTCACAGGGAACAGCTTTCTTT.

The gene calls are TRBV4-2 and TRBJ2-5; 7 nucleotides match TRBD1. Trimming took 4 bases from V and 2 from J; bases not matched to a gene: 7. Germline V gives CDR1 LGHNA, CDR2 YNFKEQ. The CDR3 contains 15 residues. The CDR3 nucleotides read TGTGCCAGCAGCCTCACCGGGACAGCACAAGAGACCCAGTACTTC. It encodes CASSLTGTAQETQYF.

The chain recombines TRBV28 with TRBJ2-5; D is perhaps TRBD1 (5 bases). The ends were cut back, 1 base at V and 5 bases at J, with 14 bases in the middle. The CDR3 sequence is 15 residues long. Germline V CDR1 and CDR2: MDHEN, SYDVKM. The CDR3 protein is CASSLSAGNGETQYF. Here the CDR3 DNA reads TGTGCCAGCAGTTTATCGGCAGGGAATGGGGAGACCCAGTACTTC.

This rearrangement joins TRBV28 to TRBJ1-1; weak D call: TRBD1 (5 bases). Germline CDR1 MDHEN, CDR2 SYDVKM. V was clipped by 2 bases and J by 5 bases, with 15 bases between them. The CDR3 length is 15 residues. CDR3 DNA: TGTGCCAGCAGTTTAGCCCAAGGGGAGAGGACTGAAGCTTTCTTT. Protein product: CASSLAQGERTEAFF.

As for this clone: Sequence at one end of the junction differs from germline and may be a read error. This chain connects TRBV5-4 to TRBJ2-2; no clear D. The CDR3 length is 15 residues. Germline loops: CDR1 SGHNT, CDR2 YYREEE (reference sequence). The CDR3 nucleotides are TGTGCCAGCAGTTTGGGTCAAGTCCGCACCGGGGAGCTGTTTTTT. Its translation: CASSLGQVRTGELFF.

The rearrangement joins TRBV7-3 to TRBJ1-1; perhaps TRBD1 as D (5 bases). The CDR3 is 14 residues long. CDR1 is SGHTA and CDR2 is FQGTGA in the germline V gene. With 2 bases removed from V and 4 bases from J, the gap between germline ends came to 11 bases. The CDR3 region has the DNA TGTGCCAGCAGCTTAGTCGGGGCGGGCACTGAAGCTTTCTTT. Encoded protein: CASSLVGAGTEAFF. Filled out from reference TRBV7-3 and TRBJ1-1, the complete variable domain reads GAGVSQTPSNKVTEKGKYVELRCDPISGHTALYWYRQSLGQGPEFLIYFQGTGAADDSGLPNDRFFAVRPEGSVSTLKIQRTERGDSAVYLCASSLVGAGTEAFFGQGTRLTVV.

The chain carries TRBV5-4 and TRBJ2-3, with a weak D call TRBD2 (6 bases). The CDR3 is 14 residues long. CDR1 is SGHNT, CDR2 YYREEE, per germline (reference sequence). The V gene lost 4 bases and the J gene lost 2 bases, with 11 bases spanning the gap. The CDR3 reads CASSTGTPTDTQYF. As DNA, the CDR3 is TGTGCCAGCAGCACCGGGACTCCCACAGATACGCAGTATTTT.

This clone was observed a handful of times. V is TRBV12-5 and J is TRBJ2-2; tentative D call: TRBD1 (9 bases). This CDR3 has 21 amino acids. The germline V gene encodes CDR1 LGHNT and CDR2 FRNRAP. The V gene lost 0 bases and the J gene lost 5 bases, with 28 bases spanning the gap. The CDR3 nucleotides read TGTGCTAGTGGTTTGGTACAACAGGGGGCAGGAGCGGGAGAGTGGACCGGGGAGCTGTTTTTT. Translating gives CASGLVQQGAGAGEWTGELFF.